At least ten counts were recorded for the clone carrying this T cell receptor beta chain. Arm-PCR with iRepertoire HTBI primers amplified the CDR3 regions for these TCR beta libraries. TCRdb reprocessed the multiplex PCR reads via MiXCR and lists one record per CDR3 protein. In the table there are 400,000 to 500,000 distinct CDR3 sequences, about a sixth of which are singletons. This specimen comes from a study of regulatory T cells in long-lasting Graves disease. The time point here: newly diagnosed GD, antithyroid drugs for less than 3 months. The TCR library used RNA extracted from PBMCs. Staff drew about 8.2 milliliters of peripheral blood into EDTA tubes. Per the germline V gene, CDR1 is DFQATT and CDR2 is SNEGSKA (reference sequence). This CDR3 contains 13 residues. Trimming pared 3 bases from V and 2 bases from J, leaving 10 bases between. These same records also appear under a second study, on T cells in Graves' hyperthyroidism and ophthalmopathy. That paper notes: In the first-round RT-PCR of the TCR CDR3, the HTBI primer set was used. Most thyroid-expanded clonotypes above 0.001 were also found in blood.

The rearrangement uses TRBV20-1 and TRBJ1-2, with D maybe TRBD1 (5 bases). This clonotype was sampled from a woman under 30 with Graves disease. Sequenced here: peripheral blood mononuclear cells (PBMCs), sampled at new diagnosis, from a patient treated with antithyroid drugs. CDR3 DNA sequence: TGCAGTGCTAGCCAGGGAACGAACTATGGCTACACCTTC. It encodes CSASQGTNYGYTF.